This T cell receptor (beta chain) was observed in a study of blood T cell repertoires in COVID-19. As handled by the study authors: How many nucleated cells were present was estimated from reference gene primer amplification. Produced via immunoSEQ multiplex PCR; TCRdb's table is partial and in-frame only. The V and J calls and clone size come from that table; D and trimming were worked out from the DNA. The sample yields some 190,000 clones, about 82% seen once. CDR1 SEHNR and CDR2 FQNEAQ come from the germline V gene (reference sequence). The CDR3 consists of 16 residues. V was trimmed by 1 base and J by 3 bases, leaving 16 bases between them.

This clonotype was sampled from a man aged 35 to 55 with acute COVID-19. The chain uses TRBV7-9 and TRBJ2-7; a possible D gene is TRBD1 (7 bases). Material for sequencing was PBMCs or T cells enriched from blood (not recorded which). The CDR3 protein is CASSLGGGTDFYEQYF. In DNA form, the CDR3 reads TGTGCCAGCAGCTTAGGAGGGGGGACAGACTTCTACGAGCAGTACTTC. The whole variable domain, filled in from reference TRBV7-9 and TRBJ2-7, reads DTGVSQNPRHKITKRGQNVTFRCDPISEHNRLYWYRQTLGQGPEFLTYFQNEAQLEKSRLLSDRFSAERPKGSFSTLEIQRTEQGDSAMYLCASSLGGGTDFYEQYFGPGTRLTVT.